This TCR beta chain was documented in a study of metastatic and nonmetastatic thyroid tumors. V lost 1 base to trimming and J lost 6 bases; unmatched junction nucleotides: 8. The CDR3 spans 18 residues. In germline, CDR1 is LNHDA, CDR2 SQIVND (reference sequence). Ten or more counts support this clone. Treatment of any kind had been given to no patient before thyroid surgery. With MiXCR, TCRdb reprocessed the PCR reads. The sample includes about 16,000 clones, 15% to 18% seen only once; the top ten take around 16%. The rearrangement uses TRBV19 and TRBJ2-2, with TRBD2 matching 13 bases. The receptor was isolated from a female donor with papillary thyroid cancer or a benign thyroid nodule (not recorded which). Some clones in this sample may be carry-over from other donors' samples. Material for sequencing was blood. The CDR3: CASSIAGWGLAGSGELFF. CDR3 DNA sequence: TGTGCCAGTAGTATAGCAGGATGGGGACTAGCGGGGTCCGGGGAGCTGTTTTTT.